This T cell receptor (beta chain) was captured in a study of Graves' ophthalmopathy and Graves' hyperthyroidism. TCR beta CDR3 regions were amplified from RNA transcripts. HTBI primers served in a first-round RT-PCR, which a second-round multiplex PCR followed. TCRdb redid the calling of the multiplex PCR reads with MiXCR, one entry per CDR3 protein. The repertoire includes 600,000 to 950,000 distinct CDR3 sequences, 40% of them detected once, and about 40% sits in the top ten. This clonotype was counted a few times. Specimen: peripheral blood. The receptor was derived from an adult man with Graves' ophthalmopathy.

The chain's CDR3 is CASSPGSRTSYEQYF. Here the CDR3 DNA reads TGCGCCAGCAGTCCGGGTTCCAGGACCTCCTACGAGCAGTACTTC. The gene calls are TRBV5-1 and TRBJ2-7; D not resolved. The V and J ends lost 5 bases and 0 bases respectively, with 15 bases between them. CDR1 SGHRS and CDR2 YFSETQ come from the germline V gene. The CDR3 sequence is 15 residues long.